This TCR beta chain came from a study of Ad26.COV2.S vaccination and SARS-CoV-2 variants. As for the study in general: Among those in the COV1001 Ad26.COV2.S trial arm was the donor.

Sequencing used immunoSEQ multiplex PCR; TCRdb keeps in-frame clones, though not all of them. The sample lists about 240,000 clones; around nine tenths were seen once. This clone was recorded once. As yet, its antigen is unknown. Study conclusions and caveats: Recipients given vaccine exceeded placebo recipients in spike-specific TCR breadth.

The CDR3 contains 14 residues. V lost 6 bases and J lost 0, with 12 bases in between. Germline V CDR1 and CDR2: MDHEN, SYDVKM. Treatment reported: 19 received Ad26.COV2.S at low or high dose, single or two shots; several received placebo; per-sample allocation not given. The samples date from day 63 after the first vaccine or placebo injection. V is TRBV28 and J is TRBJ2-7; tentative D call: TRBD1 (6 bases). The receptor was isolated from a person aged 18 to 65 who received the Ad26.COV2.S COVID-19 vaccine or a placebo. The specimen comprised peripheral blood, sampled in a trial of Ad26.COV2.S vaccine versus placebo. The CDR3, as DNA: TGTGCCAGCAGACGGACAGACTTCTCCTACGAGCAGTACTTC. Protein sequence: CASRRTDFSYEQYF.